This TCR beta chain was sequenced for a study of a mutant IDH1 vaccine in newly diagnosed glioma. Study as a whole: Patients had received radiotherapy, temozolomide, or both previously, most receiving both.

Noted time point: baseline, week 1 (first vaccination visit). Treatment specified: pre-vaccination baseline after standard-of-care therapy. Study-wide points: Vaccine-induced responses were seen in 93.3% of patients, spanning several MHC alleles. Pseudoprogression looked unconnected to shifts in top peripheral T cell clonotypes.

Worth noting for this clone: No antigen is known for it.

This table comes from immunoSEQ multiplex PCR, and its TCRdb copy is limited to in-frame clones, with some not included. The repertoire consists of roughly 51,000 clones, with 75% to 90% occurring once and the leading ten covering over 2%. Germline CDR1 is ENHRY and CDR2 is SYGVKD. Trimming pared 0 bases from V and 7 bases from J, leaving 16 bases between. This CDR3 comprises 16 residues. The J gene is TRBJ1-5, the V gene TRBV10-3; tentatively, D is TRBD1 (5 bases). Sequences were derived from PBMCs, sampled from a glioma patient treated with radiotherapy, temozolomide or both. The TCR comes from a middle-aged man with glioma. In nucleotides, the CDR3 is TGTGCCATCAGTGAGTCGAGTGCAGGGTGGGAGCAGCCCCAGCATTTT. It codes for CAISESSAGWEQPQHF.